A selection of T cell receptor beta chains follows, all from one sample in a study of early T cells in non-severe SARS-CoV-2 infection. Using its own MiXCR run on the 5' RACE reads, TCRdb lists one record per CDR3 protein. The table has about 60,000 distinct CDR3 sequences, around 8.9% seen once. Sequenced input: whole blood. The source is an adult who was a healthcare worker with PCR-confirmed SARS-CoV-2 infection or an uninfected control (not recorded which). The CDR3 runs from the conserved cysteine through the conserved F or W. D genes are given only for firm matches. Only part of the rows carry a size: once, few, many, or a class if the clone is expanded.

j_gene,abundance,v_gene,d_gene,CDR3nt,CDR3aa
TRBJ2-4,few,TRBV2,TRBD1,TGTGCCAGCAGCGCCGGGACAGGGTTTTCCAAAAACATTCAGTACTTC,CASSAGTGFSKNIQYF
TRBJ2-1,few,TRBV9,NA,TGTGCCAGCAGCAGGAGGGCGTCCGATGAGCAGTTCTTC,CASSRRASDEQFF
TRBJ1-2,many,TRBV6-5,NA,TGTGCCAGCAGTAATCCAGGGTATGGCTACACCTTC,CASSNPGYGYTF
TRBJ2-2,many,TRBV19,TRBD1,TGTGCCAGTAAGACTACAGGGGGTAACACCGGGGAGCTGTTTTTT,CASKTTGGNTGELFF
TRBJ2-3,many,TRBV4-2,TRBD2,TGTGCCAGCAGCCAAGATTCGGGACGGCGGGAGGGCCGTGGCACAGATACGCAGTATTTT,CASSQDSGRREGRGTDTQYF
TRBJ2-7,NA,TRBV25-1,TRBD1,TGTGCCAGCAGTGAATCCACGGACAGGGAATACTCCTACGAGCAGTACTTC,CASSESTDREYSYEQYF
TRBJ2-2,many,TRBV7-9,NA,TGTGCCAGCAGTCTGGCGGGGACCGGGGAGCTGTTTTTT,CASSLAGTGELFF
TRBJ2-7,few,TRBV7-9,NA,TGTGCCAGCAGCTCCTCGGGCGGCAGGGGCTCCTACGAGCAGTACTTC,CASSSSGGRGSYEQYF
TRBJ2-2,many,TRBV28,NA,TGTGCCAGCAGTTTTACAGGGCAAGGAACCGGGGAGCTGTTTTTT,CASSFTGQGTGELFF
TRBJ1-5,few,TRBV25-1,NA,TGTGCCAGCAGTGAACCGGGGAATCAGCCCCAGCATTTT,CASSEPGNQPQHF
TRBJ2-1,many,TRBV7-6,NA,TGTGCCAGCAGCTTGGGACCCCAGAACAATGAGCAGTTCTTC,CASSLGPQNNEQFF
TRBJ2-6,NA,TRBV19,NA,TGTGCCAGTAGTTCCGGGTTTGCGAGATCTGGGGCCAACGTCCTGACTTTC,CASSSGFARSGANVLTF
TRBJ1-1,few,TRBV4-3,TRBD1,TGCGCCAGCAGCCAAAGTTTTCAGGGGGCGCCCACTGAAGCTTTCTTT,CASSQSFQGAPTEAFF
TRBJ1-1,medium-sized,TRBV6-6,TRBD1,TGTGCCAGCACATACCGGGACAGCCACACTGAAGCTTTCTTT,CASTYRDSHTEAFF
TRBJ2-3,NA,TRBV11-2,TRBD1,TGTGCCAGCAGCCCAATGGGACAGCTTAGCACAGATACGCAGTATTTT,CASSPMGQLSTDTQYF
TRBJ2-6,NA,TRBV28,NA,TGTGCCAGCAGTCTTATTACCGGGGCCAACGTCCTGACTTTC,CASSLITGANVLTF
TRBJ1-1,NA,TRBV29-1,NA,TGCAGCGTAGACAGTATGAACACTGAAGCTTTCTTT,CSVDSMNTEAFF
TRBJ1-2,NA,TRBV16,NA,TGTGCCAGCAGCCAATACGGGCAGGATGGCGACACCTTC,CASSQYGQDGDTF
TRBJ1-6,NA,TRBV27,NA,TGTGCCAGCAGTTTATCAGGGGCCTATTCACCCCTCCACTTT,CASSLSGAYSPLHF
TRBJ2-7,NA,TRBV13,NA,TGTGCCAGCAGCTTAGCCCAAGGCGAGCAGTACTTC,CASSLAQGEQYF
TRBJ1-1,many,TRBV30,NA,TGTGCCTGGAGTTTTTTTCACGGGGGCACTGAAGCTTTCTTT,CAWSFFHGGTEAFF
TRBJ2-2,many,TRBV28,NA,TGTGCCAGCACCTCGTCCCCCCACAGGAACACCGGGGAGCTGTTTTTT,CASTSSPHRNTGELFF
TRBJ2-1,many,TRBV7-2,NA,TGTGCCAGCAGCAGAGACTGGGACAATGAGCAGTTCTTC,CASSRDWDNEQFF
TRBJ1-5,many,TRBV12-3/TRBV12-4,NA,TGTGCCAGCAGTTTAATTATAGGGGCGGGCCAGCCCCAGCATTTT,CASSLIIGAGQPQHF
TRBJ2-5,many,TRBV7-2,NA,TGTGCCAGCAGCTTAGCGTTGGGGAGGGAGACCCAGTACTTC,CASSLALGRETQYF
TRBJ2-3,many,TRBV9,NA,TGTGCCAGCAGCGTAGGGAAAGATACGCAGTATTTT,CASSVGKDTQYF
TRBJ2-7,NA,TRBV20-1,TRBD2,TGCAGTGCTAGAGAGCGAGGATCGACTAGCGGAATCTCCTACGAGCAGTACTTC,CSARERGSTSGISYEQYF
TRBJ1-2,many,TRBV5-5,NA,TGTGCCAGCAGCCCAGACCGGGAGGCTCCCGGTGGCTACACCTTC,CASSPDREAPGGYTF
TRBJ1-2,many,TRBV7-9,TRBD1,TGTGCCAGCAGCTATGGGACAGCCTATGGCTACACCTTC,CASSYGTAYGYTF
TRBJ2-1,NA,TRBV6-5,TRBD2,TGTGCCAGCAAGAAGCGGGAGGTAGCCTACAATGAGCAGTTCTTC,CASKKREVAYNEQFF
TRBJ2-4,NA,TRBV29-1,TRBD1,TGCAGCGTCCAAGTGACAGGGGTTAACATTCAGTACTTC,CSVQVTGVNIQYF
TRBJ2-1,NA,TRBV10-3,NA,TGTGCCATCAGTCAACCGCCCCCCGTCAATGAGCAGTTCTTC,CAISQPPPVNEQFF
TRBJ2-7,NA,TRBV20-1,NA,TGCAGTGCTAGAGTCGGGGTCCACGAGCAGTACTTC,CSARVGVHEQYF
TRBJ2-7,NA,TRBV28,TRBD2,TGTGCCAGCAGCCTCCCCGGGGGGATCCTCTACGAGCAGCACTTC,CASSLPGGILYEQHF
TRBJ2-1,few,TRBV25-1,NA,TGTGCCAGCACCCCCCCGGGCATCAATGAGCAGTTCTTC,CASTPPGINEQFF
TRBJ1-2,many,TRBV9,NA,TGTGCCAGCAGCGAGAGAGTTCTCTTGGACCCAAAAAGCGAGGGCTACACCTTC,CASSERVLLDPKSEGYTF
TRBJ1-1,few,TRBV20-1,NA,TGCAGTGCTCCACTGGGACGGACTGAAGCTTTCTTT,CSAPLGRTEAFF
TRBJ2-7,many,TRBV4-3,NA,TGCGCCAGCAGCCAAGAACAAGGGGAGGCGGGATACGAGCAGTACTTC,CASSQEQGEAGYEQYF
TRBJ2-7,many,TRBV4-2,TRBD2,TGTGCCAGCAGCCCGCTACTAGCGGGAGTAATCTACGAGCAGTACTTC,CASSPLLAGVIYEQYF
TRBJ1-2,few,TRBV28,TRBD1,TGTGCCAGCAGTCGAGCCCCGACAGGGGTCTATGGCTACACCTTC,CASSRAPTGVYGYTF
TRBJ2-7,many,TRBV20-1,NA,TGCAGTACCCCCGCAAAAGGGGGGTACGAGCAGTACTTC,CSTPAKGGYEQYF
TRBJ2-7,many,TRBV3-1,NA,TGTGCCAGCAGCCAACAATCCGAGCAGTACTTC,CASSQQSEQYF
TRBJ2-1,many,TRBV29-1,TRBD2,TGCAGCGTTGCTATAGCGGGCATGGGAAATGAGCAGTTCTTC,CSVAIAGMGNEQFF
TRBJ2-5,few,TRBV4-1,TRBD2,TGCGCCAGCAGCCGAGGTGCGGGAGTTGGAGAGACCCAGTACTTC,CASSRGAGVGETQYF
TRBJ2-7,NA,TRBV28,NA,TGTGCCAGCAGTTTAGGGCTGCTCTACGAGCAGTACTTC,CASSLGLLYEQYF
TRBJ2-2,many,TRBV12-3/TRBV12-4,NA,TGTGCCAGCAGTTTAAAAGGGGACGGGGAGCTGTTTTTT,CASSLKGDGELFF
TRBJ2-7,many,TRBV20-1,TRBD1,TGCAGTGCTAGGCCCCCGGACAGGTTCTCCTACGAGCAGTACTTC,CSARPPDRFSYEQYF
TRBJ1-2,many,TRBV6-2/TRBV6-3,NA,TGTGCCAGCAGTTATTCCGATAACTATGGCTACACCTTC,CASSYSDNYGYTF
TRBJ2-2,many,TRBV19,TRBD1,TGTGCCAGTATGTCAGGGGGCGCCCCCAACACCGGGGAGCTGTTTTTT,CASMSGGAPNTGELFF